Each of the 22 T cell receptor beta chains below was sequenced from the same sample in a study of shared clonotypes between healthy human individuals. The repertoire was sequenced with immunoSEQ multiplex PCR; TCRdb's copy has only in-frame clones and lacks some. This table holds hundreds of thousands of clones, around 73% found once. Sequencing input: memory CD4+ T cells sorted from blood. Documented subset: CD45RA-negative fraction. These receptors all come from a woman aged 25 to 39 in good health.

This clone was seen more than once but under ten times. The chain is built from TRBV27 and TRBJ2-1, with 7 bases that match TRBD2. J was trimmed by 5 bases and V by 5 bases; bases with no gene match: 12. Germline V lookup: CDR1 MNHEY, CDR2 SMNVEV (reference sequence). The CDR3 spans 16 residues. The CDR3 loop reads CASSPHVAGGHNEQFF. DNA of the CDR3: TGTGCCAGCAGTCCTCATGTAGCGGGTGGGCACAATGAGCAGTTCTTC.

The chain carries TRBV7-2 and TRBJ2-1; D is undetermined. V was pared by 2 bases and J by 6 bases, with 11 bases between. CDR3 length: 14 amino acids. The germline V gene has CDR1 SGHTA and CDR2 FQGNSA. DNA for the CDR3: TGTGCCAGCAGCTTAATATTATCTGGCAATGAGCAGTTCTTC. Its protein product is CASSLILSGNEQFF.

CDR3 protein: CSAGEGTGAGYGYTF. The CDR3 DNA reads as TGCAGCGCCGGTGAGGGCACAGGGGCGGGGTATGGCTACACCTTC. The V gene is TRBV29-1, the J gene TRBJ1-2; 7 nucleotides line up with TRBD1. Germline CDR1 and CDR2: SQVTM and ANQGSEA. The CDR3 loop spans 15 amino acids. J was trimmed by 5 bases and V by 7 bases; bases with no gene match: 16.

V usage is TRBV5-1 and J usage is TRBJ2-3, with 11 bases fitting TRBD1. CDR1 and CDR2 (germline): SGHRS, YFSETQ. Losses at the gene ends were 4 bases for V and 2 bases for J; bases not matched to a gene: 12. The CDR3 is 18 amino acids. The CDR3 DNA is TGCGCCAGCAGCGTTACCCCGGGACAGGGGGTCTTCACAGATACGCAGTATTTT. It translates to CASSVTPGQGVFTDTQYF.

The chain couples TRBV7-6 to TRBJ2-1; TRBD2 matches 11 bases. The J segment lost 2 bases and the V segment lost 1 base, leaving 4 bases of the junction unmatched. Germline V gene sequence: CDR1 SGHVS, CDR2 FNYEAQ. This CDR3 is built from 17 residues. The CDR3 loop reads CASSLGLAGGPYNEQFF. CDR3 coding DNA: TGTGCCAGCAGCTTAGGGCTAGCGGGAGGACCCTACAATGAGCAGTTCTTC.

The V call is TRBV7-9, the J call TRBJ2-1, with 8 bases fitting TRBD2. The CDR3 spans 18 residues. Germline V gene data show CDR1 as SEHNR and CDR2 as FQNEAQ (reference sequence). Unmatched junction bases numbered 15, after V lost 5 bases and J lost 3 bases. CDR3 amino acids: CASSPPWASGLSYNEQFF. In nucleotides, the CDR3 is TGTGCCAGCAGCCCCCCCTGGGCTAGCGGGTTGAGCTACAATGAGCAGTTCTTC. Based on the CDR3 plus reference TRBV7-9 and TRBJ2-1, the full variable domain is DTGVSQNPRHKITKRGQNVTFRCDPISEHNRLYWYRQTLGQGPEFLTYFQNEAQLEKSRLLSDRFSAERPKGSFSTLEIQRTEQGDSAMYLCASSPPWASGLSYNEQFFGPGTRLTVL.

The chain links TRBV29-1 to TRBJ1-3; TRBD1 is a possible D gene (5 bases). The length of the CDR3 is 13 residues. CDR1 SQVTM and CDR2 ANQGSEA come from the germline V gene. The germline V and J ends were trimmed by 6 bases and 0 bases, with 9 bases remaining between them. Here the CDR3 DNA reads TGCAGCGTGGATACAGGCTCTGGAAACACCATATATTTT. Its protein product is CSVDTGSGNTIYF.

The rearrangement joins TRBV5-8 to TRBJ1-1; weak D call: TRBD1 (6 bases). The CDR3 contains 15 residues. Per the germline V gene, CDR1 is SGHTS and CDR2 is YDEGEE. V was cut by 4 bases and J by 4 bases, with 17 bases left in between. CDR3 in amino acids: CASSIYYRELTEAFF. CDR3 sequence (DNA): TGTGCCAGCAGCATCTACTACAGGGAACTCACTGAAGCTTTCTTT. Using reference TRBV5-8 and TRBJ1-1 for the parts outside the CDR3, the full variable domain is EAGVTQSPTHLIKTRGQQATLRCSPISGHTSVYWYQQALGLGLQFLLWYDEGEERNRGNFPPRFSGRQFPNYSSELNVNALELEDSALYLCASSIYYRELTEAFFGQGTRLTVV.

CDR3 loop: CASSPGTGGAEAFF. The CDR3 bases are TGTGCCAGCAGCCCCGGGACGGGGGGGGCTGAAGCTTTCTTT. The chain is built from TRBV12-1 and TRBJ1-1. TRBV12-1 is listed as a pseudogene. The CDR3 is made up of 14 amino acids.

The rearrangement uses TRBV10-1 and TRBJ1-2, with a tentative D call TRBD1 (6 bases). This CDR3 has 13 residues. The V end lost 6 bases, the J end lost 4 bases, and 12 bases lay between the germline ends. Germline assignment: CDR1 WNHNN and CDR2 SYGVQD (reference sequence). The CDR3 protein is CASSGQNLYGYTF. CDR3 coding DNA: TGCGCCAGCAGCGGACAGAACCTCTATGGCTACACCTTC.

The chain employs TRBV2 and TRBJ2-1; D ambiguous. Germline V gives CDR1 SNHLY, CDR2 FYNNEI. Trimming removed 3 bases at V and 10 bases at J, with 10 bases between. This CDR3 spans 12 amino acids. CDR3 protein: CASSELSREQFF. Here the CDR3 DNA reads TGTGCCAGCAGTGAGCTATCCCGGGAGCAGTTCTTC.

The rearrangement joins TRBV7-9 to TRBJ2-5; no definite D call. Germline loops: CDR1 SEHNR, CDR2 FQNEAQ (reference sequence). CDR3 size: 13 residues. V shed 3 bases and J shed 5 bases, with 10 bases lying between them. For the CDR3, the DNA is TGTGCCAGCAGCTTTCAAGGGATGGAGACCCAGTACTTC. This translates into CASSFQGMETQYF.

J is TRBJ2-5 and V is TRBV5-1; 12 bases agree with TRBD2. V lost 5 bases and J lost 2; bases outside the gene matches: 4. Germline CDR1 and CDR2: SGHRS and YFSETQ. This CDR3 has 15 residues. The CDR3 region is CASRTGLAGQETQYF. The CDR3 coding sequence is TGCGCCAGCAGAACAGGACTAGCGGGGCAAGAGACCCAGTACTTC.

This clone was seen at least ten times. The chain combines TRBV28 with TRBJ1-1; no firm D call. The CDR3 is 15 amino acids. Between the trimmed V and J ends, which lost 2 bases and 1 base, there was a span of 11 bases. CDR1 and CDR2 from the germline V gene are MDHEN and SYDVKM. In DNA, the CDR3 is TGTGCCAGCAGTTTACCGGTATCAGGGAACACTGAAGCTTTCTTT. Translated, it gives CASSLPVSGNTEAFF.

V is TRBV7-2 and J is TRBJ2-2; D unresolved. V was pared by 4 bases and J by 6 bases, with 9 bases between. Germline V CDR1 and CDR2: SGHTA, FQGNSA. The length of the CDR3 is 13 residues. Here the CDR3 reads CASSWKTAGELFF. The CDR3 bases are TGTGCCAGCAGCTGGAAAACGGCCGGGGAGCTGTTTTTT. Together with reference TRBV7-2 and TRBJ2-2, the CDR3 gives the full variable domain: GAGVSQSPSNKVTEKGKDVELRCDPISGHTALYWYRQSLGQGLEFLIYFQGNSAPDKSGLPSDRFSAERTGGSVSTLTIQRTQQEDSAVYLCASSWKTAGELFFGEGSRLTVL.

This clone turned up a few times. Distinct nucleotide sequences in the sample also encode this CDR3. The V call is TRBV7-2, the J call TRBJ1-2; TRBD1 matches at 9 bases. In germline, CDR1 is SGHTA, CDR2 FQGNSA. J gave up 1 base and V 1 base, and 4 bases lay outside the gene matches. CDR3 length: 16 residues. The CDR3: CASSLVGTGINYGYTF. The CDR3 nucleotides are TGTGCCAGCAGCTTAGTGGGGACAGGGATTAACTATGGCTACACCTTC.

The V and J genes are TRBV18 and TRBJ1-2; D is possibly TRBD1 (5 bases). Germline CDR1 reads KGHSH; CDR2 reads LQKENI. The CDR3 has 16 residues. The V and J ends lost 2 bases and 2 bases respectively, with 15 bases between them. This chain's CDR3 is CASSPKQGERNYGYTF. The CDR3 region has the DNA TGTGCCAGCTCACCAAAGCAGGGTGAGAGGAACTATGGCTACACCTTC.

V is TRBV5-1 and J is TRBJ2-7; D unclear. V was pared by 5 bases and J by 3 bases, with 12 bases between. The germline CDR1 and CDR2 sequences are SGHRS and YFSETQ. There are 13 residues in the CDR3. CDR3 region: CASRAGSDYEQYF. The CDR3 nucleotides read TGCGCCAGCAGGGCAGGTTCTGACTACGAGCAGTACTTC.

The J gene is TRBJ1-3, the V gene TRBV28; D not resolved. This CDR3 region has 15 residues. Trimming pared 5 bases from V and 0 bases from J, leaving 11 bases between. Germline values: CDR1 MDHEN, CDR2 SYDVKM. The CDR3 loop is CASSTRPFSGNTIYF. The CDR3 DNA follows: TGTGCCAGCAGTACACGACCGTTCTCTGGAAACACCATATATTTT.

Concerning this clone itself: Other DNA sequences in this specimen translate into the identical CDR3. The CDR3 protein is CASSLGQGSTDTQYF. As DNA, the CDR3 is TGCGCCAGCAGCTTGGGCCAGGGAAGCACAGATACGCAGTATTTT. The chain couples TRBV5-1 to TRBJ2-3; D might be TRBD1 (5 bases). Between the trimmed V and J ends, which lost 0 bases and 0 bases, there was a span of 8 bases. This CDR3 contains 15 residues. Germline V gene lookup returns CDR1 SGHRS and CDR2 YFSETQ.

CDR3 region: CASSRTGTGVGSEKLFF. For the CDR3, the DNA is TGCGCCAGCAGCCGGACTGGGACAGGGGTAGGGAGCGAAAAACTGTTTTTT. The genes are TRBV5-1 and TRBJ1-4; 10 nucleotides agree with TRBD1. Germline V lookup: CDR1 SGHRS, CDR2 YFSETQ. This CDR3 region has 17 residues. Trimming took 4 bases from V and 8 from J; bases not matched to a gene: 14.

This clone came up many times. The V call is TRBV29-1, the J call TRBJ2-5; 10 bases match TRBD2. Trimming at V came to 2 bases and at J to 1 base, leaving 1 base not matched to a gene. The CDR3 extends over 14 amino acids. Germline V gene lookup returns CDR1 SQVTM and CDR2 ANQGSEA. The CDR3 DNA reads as TGCAGCGTTGAAACTAGCGGGGTCCAAGAGACCCAGTACTTC. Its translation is CSVETSGVQETQYF.